A single T cell receptor beta chain is shown here with its context. In the original processing: Cell counts per sample came from amplifying reference gene primers. Libraries were prepared by immunoSEQ multiplex PCR; TCRdb keeps only in-frame clonotypes and omits some of them. V and J calls and clone size come straight from that table; D and trimming were deduced from the DNA. The sample has hundreds of thousands of clones; 65% to 90% are singletons. Per the germline V gene, CDR1 is SGHDN and CDR2 is FVKESK. V gave up 5 bases and J gave up 0 bases, with 11 bases separating them. The CDR3 loop spans 15 amino acids. The entry originates in a study of blood T cell repertoires in COVID-19. On the study more broadly: COVID-19 samples collected from the United States, Italy and Spain covered acute and convalescent phases.

Among Cohort 3 donors, those recovered had two negative PCRs, clearance, or symptom resolution. The chain links TRBV14 to TRBJ1-3; D is unclear. The sequence came from a man aged 40-55 years who had recovered from COVID-19. Sequencing was done on a sample of PBMCs or T cells enriched from blood (not recorded which). CDR3 region: CASSAGGFSGNTIYF. The CDR3 coding sequence is TGTGCCAGCAGCGCGGGCGGGTTCTCTGGAAACACCATATATTTT.